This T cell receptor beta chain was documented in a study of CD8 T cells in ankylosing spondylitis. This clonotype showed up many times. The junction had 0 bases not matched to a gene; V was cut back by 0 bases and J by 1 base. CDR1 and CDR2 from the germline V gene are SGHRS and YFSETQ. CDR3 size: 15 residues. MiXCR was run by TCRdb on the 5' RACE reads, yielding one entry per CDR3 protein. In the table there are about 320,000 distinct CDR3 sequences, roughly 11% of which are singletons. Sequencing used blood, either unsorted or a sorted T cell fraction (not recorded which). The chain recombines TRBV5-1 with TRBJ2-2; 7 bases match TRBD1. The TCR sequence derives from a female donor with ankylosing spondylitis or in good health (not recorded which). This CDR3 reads CASSLGTGNTGELFF. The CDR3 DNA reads TGCGCCAGCAGCTTGGGGACAGGGAACACCGGGGAGCTGTTTTTT.